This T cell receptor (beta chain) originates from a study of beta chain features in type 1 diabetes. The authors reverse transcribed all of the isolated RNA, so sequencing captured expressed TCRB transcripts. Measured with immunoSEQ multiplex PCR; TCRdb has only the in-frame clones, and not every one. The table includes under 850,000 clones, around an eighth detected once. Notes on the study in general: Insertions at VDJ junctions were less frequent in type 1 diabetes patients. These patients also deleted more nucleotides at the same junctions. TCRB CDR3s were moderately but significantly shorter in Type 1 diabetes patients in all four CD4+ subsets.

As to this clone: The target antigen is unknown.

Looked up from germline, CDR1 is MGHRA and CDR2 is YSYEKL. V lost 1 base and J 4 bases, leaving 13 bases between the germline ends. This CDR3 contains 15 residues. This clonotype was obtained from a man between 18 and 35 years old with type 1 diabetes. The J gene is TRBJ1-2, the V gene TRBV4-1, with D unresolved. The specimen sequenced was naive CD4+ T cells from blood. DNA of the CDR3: TGCGCCAGCAGCCAAGGGGAGGGCAGTACCTATGGCTACACCTTC. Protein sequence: CASSQGEGSTYGYTF.